This passage covers 23 T cell receptor beta chains from one sample sequenced in a study of shared clonotypes between healthy human individuals. Only in-frame clones appear in the TCRdb table, and some are missing; sequencing was by immunoSEQ multiplex PCR. Among about 2.3 million clones listed, approximately 90% were seen once. Sequenced: naive CD4+ T cells from PBMCs. Subset meaning: CD45RA+ positively selected. The source is a man younger than 30 in good health. Some clones in this sample may be carry-over from other donors' samples.

The chain employs TRBV5-4 and TRBJ1-1; D possibly corresponds to TRBD1 (5 bases). The CDR3 loop spans 14 amino acids. Germline V gene data show CDR1 as SGHNT and CDR2 as YYREEE (reference sequence). V shed 5 bases and J shed 1 base, with 12 bases lying between them. CDR3 bases: TGTGCCAGCAGGCCACCCGGGGCGAACACTGAAGCTTTCTTT. Protein product: CASRPPGANTEAFF. Using reference TRBV5-4 and TRBJ1-1 for the parts outside the CDR3, the full variable domain is ETGVTQSPTHLIKTRGQQVTLRCSSQSGHNTVSWYQQALGQGPQFIFQYYREEENGRGNFPPRFSGLQFPNYSSELNVNALELDDSALYLCASRPPGANTEAFFGQGTRLTVV.

With respect to this clone: Other nucleotide sequences from this sample produce the same CDR3. V gene TRBV30 combines with J gene TRBJ2-7; D might be TRBD2 (5 bases). Germline V gene sequence: CDR1 GTSNPN, CDR2 SVGIG (reference sequence). The CDR3 loop spans 15 amino acids. V lost 0 bases, J lost 1 base, and 13 bases lay in between. The CDR3 DNA follows: TGTGCCTGGAGTGTCCGCGGGTCTAGTTCCTACGAGCAGTACTTC. This gives the protein CAWSVRGSSSYEQYF.

The CDR3 reads CASSPKYAETEAFF. The CDR3 region has the DNA TGTGCCAGCTCACCGAAATACGCGGAGACTGAAGCTTTCTTT. This sequence joins TRBV18 and TRBJ1-1; D gene unclear. V gave up 3 bases and J gave up 5 bases, with 13 bases separating them. The CDR3 length is 14 residues. Germline CDR1 KGHSH, CDR2 LQKENI.

CDR3 bases: TGTGCCAGCAGCGTAGGACTACATGACAGGGGAGTTGCGACCTTC. It specifies CASSVGLHDRGVATF. The chain is built from TRBV9 and TRBJ1-2; 8 bases map to TRBD1. J gave up 14 bases and V 0 bases, and 15 bases lay outside the gene matches. The CDR3 has 15 residues. Per germline, CDR1 SGDLS and CDR2 YYNGEE. Full variable domain (missing parts from reference TRBV9 and TRBJ1-2): DSGVTQTPKHLITATGQRVTLRCSPRSGDLSVYWYQQSLDQGLQFLIQYYNGEERAKGNILERFSAQQFPDLHSELNLSSLELGDSALYFCASSVGLHDRGVATFGSGTRLTVV.

The V call is TRBV27, the J call TRBJ2-3; D gene ambiguous. Trimming cost V 5 bases and J 3 bases, with 24 bases left between them. Germline assignment: CDR1 MNHEY and CDR2 SMNVEV (reference sequence). The CDR3 consists of 18 residues. The CDR3: CASSPGARDPRPTDTQYF. For the CDR3, the DNA is TGTGCCAGCAGTCCCGGTGCCCGCGACCCCCGACCGACAGATACGCAGTATTTT.

In regard to this clone: The same CDR3 arises from other DNA sequences in this sample as well. This chain uses TRBV2 with TRBJ2-5; 8 bases are a match to TRBD1. The CDR3 length is 14 residues. Germline V gene sequence: CDR1 SNHLY, CDR2 FYNNEI. The trim removed 6 bases at V and 2 bases at J, leaving 5 bases unmatched. The CDR3 nucleotides read TGTGCCAGCAGCCAGGACAGGGCTCAAGAGACCCAGTACTTC. This codes for CASSQDRAQETQYF.

The V gene is TRBV27, the J gene TRBJ1-6; no definite D call. V was trimmed by 3 bases and J by 5 bases, leaving 5 bases between them. The CDR3 length is 13 residues. Germline CDR1 and CDR2: MNHEY and SMNVEV (reference sequence). The CDR3 DNA follows: TGTGCCAGCAGTTTCGGACATAATTCACCCCTCCACTTT. Protein product: CASSFGHNSPLHF.

A remark on this clone: The same CDR3 also results from other DNA sequences found in this sample. The J gene is TRBJ1-2, the V gene TRBV6-1; TRBD1 agrees at 7 bases. Per the germline V gene, CDR1 is MNHNS and CDR2 is SASEGT. This CDR3 spans 14 amino acids. V gave up 6 bases and J gave up 0 bases; unmatched junction bases: 4. The CDR3 DNA reads as TGTGCCAGCAGGAGGACAGGCGCTAACTATGGCTACACCTTC. Amino acid sequence: CASRRTGANYGYTF.

The rearrangement links TRBV4-1 to TRBJ2-1; D is perhaps TRBD1 or TRBD2 (6 bases each). Germline CDR1 MGHRA, CDR2 YSYEKL. The CDR3 covers 16 residues. V was shortened by 4 bases and J by 8 bases, with 21 bases between the two germline ends. CDR3 coding DNA: TGCGCCAGCAGCCGGACTGGGGGGCAGCTTGGCGATGAGCAGTTCTTC. It specifies CASSRTGGQLGDEQFF.

V is TRBV6-5 and J is TRBJ2-3; D might be TRBD1 (5 bases). The CDR3 loop spans 13 amino acids. Germline assignment: CDR1 MNHEY and CDR2 SVGAGI. V was trimmed by 2 bases and J by 6 bases, leaving 9 bases between them. This CDR3 reads CASSYGAFDTQYF. The CDR3 DNA reads as TGTGCCAGCAGTTACGGGGCCTTTGATACGCAGTATTTT.

A remark on this clone: This CDR3 is also generated by other DNA sequences in the sample. The J gene is TRBJ2-5, the V gene TRBV30; D unclear. The CDR3 covers 11 residues. V was cut by 2 bases and J by 5 bases, with 6 bases left in between. Germline V CDR1 and CDR2: GTSNPN, SVGIG (reference sequence). The CDR3 loop reads CAWSPRETQYF. Here the CDR3 DNA reads TGTGCCTGGAGTCCCCGGGAGACCCAGTACTTC.

This chain connects TRBV27 to TRBJ1-2; D unclear. Trimming pared 1 base from V and 0 bases from J, leaving 9 bases between. There are 15 residues in the CDR3. Germline V lookup: CDR1 MNHEY, CDR2 SMNVEV (reference sequence). Here the CDR3 DNA reads TGTGCCAGCAGTTTATTCAGTCCCGCTAACTATGGCTACACCTTC. It is translated as CASSLFSPANYGYTF.

About this clone: Other DNA variants within this sample encode the same CDR3. The rearrangement uses TRBV5-1 and TRBJ2-2, with 10 bases aligning to TRBD2. Trimming removed 3 bases from V and 6 bases from J; junction bases left unmatched: 5. Germline CDR1 and CDR2: SGHRS and YFSETQ. The CDR3 runs 15 residues. The CDR3 loop is CASSSLAGVPGELFF. The CDR3 coding sequence is TGCGCCAGCAGCTCTCTAGCGGGAGTCCCCGGGGAGCTGTTTTTT.

The V gene is TRBV6-5, the J gene TRBJ1-5; D is perhaps TRBD1 (5 bases). The V gene's germline CDR1 is MNHEY and CDR2 SVGAGI. The germline V and J ends were trimmed by 6 bases and 0 bases, with 12 bases remaining between them. The CDR3 extends over 15 amino acids. CDR3 residues: CASRPFGGSNQPQHF. CDR3 bases: TGTGCCAGCAGACCCTTCGGGGGTAGCAATCAGCCCCAGCATTTT.

This chain uses TRBV7-2 with TRBJ1-1; D unresolved. V lost 5 bases and J lost 2, with 15 bases in between. This CDR3 has 15 residues. Germline CDR1 is SGHTA and CDR2 is FQGNSA. The CDR3: CASSLFSEANTEAFF. Written as DNA, the CDR3 is TGTGCCAGCAGCCTGTTTAGTGAAGCAAACACTGAAGCTTTCTTT.

V is TRBV5-6 and J is TRBJ2-3, with 10 bases aligning to TRBD1. The CDR3 covers 15 residues. With 3 bases clipped from V and 2 bases from J, the junction kept 3 bases outside the gene matches. In germline, CDR1 is SGHDT, CDR2 YYEEEE. The CDR3 DNA follows: TGTGCCAGCAGCTCCGACAGGGGGCACACAGATACGCAGTATTTT. It codes for CASSSDRGHTDTQYF.

The chain links TRBV10-1 to TRBJ2-1, with 9 bases aligning to TRBD2. Germline V gene sequence: CDR1 WNHNN, CDR2 SYGVQD (reference sequence). V shed 6 bases and J 3 bases; nucleotides not matched to a gene: 9. This CDR3 spans 16 amino acids. DNA of the CDR3: TGCGCCAGCAGCGAATTTAGCGGGAGCCACTACAATGAGCAGTTCTTC. Its translation is CASSEFSGSHYNEQFF.

The chain joins TRBV27 to TRBJ2-1; D gene uncertain. The CDR3 length is 15 residues. Trimming took 2 bases from V and 6 from J, leaving 14 bases between them. In germline, CDR1 is MNHEY, CDR2 SMNVEV (reference sequence). The DNA of the CDR3 is TGTGCCAGCAGTTTAATCGATGCGCCGGGCAATGAGCAGTTCTTC. Protein sequence: CASSLIDAPGNEQFF.

In nucleotides, the CDR3 is TGTGCCAGCAGCTCCCCGCCGCGGACCCAGCAGTACTTC. Translated: CASSSPPRTQQYF. The chain combines TRBV7-2 with TRBJ2-7; D ambiguous. This CDR3 contains 13 residues. Germline V gives CDR1 SGHTA, CDR2 FQGNSA. The V end lost 4 bases, the J end lost 8 bases, and 15 bases lay between the germline ends.

This chain uses TRBV2 with TRBJ2-7, with 10 bases that match TRBD2. The CDR3 is made up of 14 amino acids. Germline CDR1 reads SNHLY; CDR2 reads FYNNEI. After removal of 6 bases from V and 3 bases from J, the junction contained 5 bases not matched to a gene. CDR3 sequence reads: CASSLTSGFYEQYF. CDR3 sequence (DNA): TGTGCCAGCAGCCTGACTAGCGGGTTCTACGAGCAGTACTTC. Complete variable domain (other parts from reference TRBV2 and TRBJ2-7): EPEVTQTPSHQVTQMGQEVILRCVPISNHLYFYWYRQILGQKVEFLVSFYNNEISEKSEIFDDQFSVERPDGSNFTLKIRSTKLEDSAMYFCASSLTSGFYEQYFGPGTRLTVT.

The V gene is TRBV7-6, the J gene TRBJ2-1; 9 nucleotides align to TRBD1. Losses at the gene ends were 1 base for V and 6 bases for J; bases not matched to a gene: 10. This CDR3 has 17 amino acids. The germline gives CDR1 SGHVS, CDR2 FNYEAQ. CDR3 in amino acids: CASSLGRLGQGPNEQFF. As DNA, the CDR3 is TGTGCCAGCAGCTTAGGTCGCTTGGGACAGGGCCCCAATGAGCAGTTCTTC.

This clone showed up just once. V is TRBV28 and J is TRBJ1-4; TRBD1 agrees at 8 bases. The CDR3 totals 15 residues. Trimming removed 7 bases from V and 0 bases from J; junction bases left unmatched: 4. The germline CDR1 and CDR2 sequences are MDHEN and SYDVKM. The CDR3 reads CASITGGTTNEKLFF. The DNA for the CDR3 is TGTGCCAGCATTACAGGGGGAACAACTAATGAAAAACTGTTTTTT. Together with reference TRBV28 and TRBJ1-4, the CDR3 gives the full variable domain: DVKVTQSSRYLVKRTGEKVFLECVQDMDHENMFWYRQDPGLGLRLIYFSYDVKMKEKGDIPEGYSVSREKKERFSLILESASTNQTSMYLCASITGGTTNEKLFFGSGTQLSVL.

Of note for this clone: Different DNA sequences within this sample yield the same CDR3. V and J are TRBV7-9 and TRBJ1-3; D is uncertain. This CDR3 spans 13 amino acids. V lost 0 bases and J 4 bases, leaving 4 bases between the germline ends. Looked up from germline, CDR1 is SEHNR and CDR2 is FQNEAQ (reference sequence). The CDR3 nucleotides read TGTGCCAGCAGCTTAGCGTCCGGAAACACCATATATTTT. This sequence encodes CASSLASGNTIYF. Based on the CDR3 plus reference TRBV7-9 and TRBJ1-3, the full variable domain is DTGVSQNPRHKITKRGQNVTFRCDPISEHNRLYWYRQTLGQGPEFLTYFQNEAQLEKSRLLSDRFSAERPKGSFSTLEIQRTEQGDSAMYLCASSLASGNTIYFGEGSWLTVV.